The 19 T cell receptor beta chains below were found in one sample sequenced in a study of beta chain features in type 1 diabetes. Investigators reverse transcribed all isolated RNA, so they sequenced expressed TCRB transcripts. Here immunoSEQ multiplex PCR was the method, and the copy in TCRdb shows in-frame clones only, minus some. The table has 860,000 or so clones, 15% to 20% seen once. Sequenced: naive CD4+ T cells from blood. The receptors stem from a woman aged 18-29 years in good health.

V is TRBV6-7 and J is TRBJ1-1, with TRBD1 matching over 7 bases. TRBV6-7 is an ORF for which the function is uncertain. The CDR3 is 17 residues long. The V segment lost 0 bases and the J segment 1 base; nucleotides outside the gene matches: 8. The CDR3 spells CASSYSELGQPNTEAFF. As DNA, the CDR3 is TGTGCCAGCAGTTACTCGGAACTGGGACAGCCGAACACTGAAGCTTTCTTT.

This clone was seen a few times. The chain links TRBV19 to TRBJ2-3; D ambiguous. Germline CDR1 LNHDA, CDR2 SQIVND (reference sequence). V lost 7 bases, J lost 4 bases, and 12 bases lay in between. The CDR3 is 13 residues long. In DNA, the CDR3 is TGTGCCAGTAATCCGGATCCGGCAGATACGCAGTATTTT. Translating it yields CASNPDPADTQYF.

This clone was seen a few times. This chain links TRBV4-2 with TRBJ1-5; 7 nucleotides align to TRBD1. The CDR3 runs 15 residues. V shed 3 bases and J 3 bases; nucleotides not matched to a gene: 5. CDR1 LGHNA and CDR2 YNFKEQ come from the germline V gene. CDR3 sequence: CASSHTGQPNQPQHF. The CDR3 nucleotides are TGTGCCAGCAGCCATACGGGACAGCCCAATCAGCCCCAGCATTTT.

The chain uses TRBV5-1 and TRBJ2-1; D possibly corresponds to TRBD1 (6 bases). V lost 3 bases and J 3 bases, leaving 13 bases between the germline ends. CDR1 is SGHRS, CDR2 YFSETQ, per germline. The CDR3 is 15 residues long. CDR3 in amino acids: CASSSGQFNYNEQFF. In nucleotides, the CDR3 is TGCGCCAGCAGCTCCGGACAGTTTAACTACAATGAGCAGTTCTTC.

V is TRBV12-5 and J is TRBJ1-1, with a weak D call TRBD1 (6 bases). Germline CDR1 and CDR2: LGHNT and FRNRAP. The V end was cut by 1 base, the J end by 8 bases, with 11 bases between. This CDR3 comprises 13 residues. The CDR3 is CASGLGQVGEAFF. CDR3 sequence (DNA): TGTGCTAGTGGTTTGGGACAGGTTGGGGAAGCTTTCTTT.

There are a few counts of this clone. V and J are TRBV7-2 and TRBJ2-3; 14 bases align to TRBD2. Trimming removed 5 bases from V and 6 bases from J; junction bases left unmatched: 10. Germline loops: CDR1 SGHTA, CDR2 FQGNSA. The CDR3 contains 17 residues. The CDR3 DNA reads as TGTGCCAGCAGCCTAATAGGGACTAGCGGGAGTCCTGATACGCAGTATTTT. It is translated as CASSLIGTSGSPDTQYF.

The rearrangement links TRBV29-1 to TRBJ2-1; TRBD2 matches at 9 bases. V was clipped by 5 bases and J by 2 bases; unmatched bases: 4. The germline gives CDR1 SQVTM, CDR2 ANQGSEA. This CDR3 has 14 residues. The CDR3 reads CSVYLAGTYNEQFF. Written as DNA, the CDR3 is TGCAGCGTTTACCTAGCGGGAACCTACAATGAGCAGTTCTTC.

V is TRBV7-9 and J is TRBJ2-1; D possibly corresponds to TRBD2 (7 bases). Looked up from germline, CDR1 is SEHNR and CDR2 is FQNEAQ (reference sequence). The CDR3 has 13 amino acids. V lost 8 bases and J lost 4, with 12 bases in between. In nucleotides, the CDR3 is TGTGCCAGCGCGGGGGCCCGTTACAATGAGCAGTTCTTC. The encoded protein is CASAGARYNEQFF.

This clone was seen a handful of times. The chain recombines TRBV28 with TRBJ2-2, with a tentative D call TRBD2 (7 bases). The CDR3 covers 15 residues. Germline V CDR1 and CDR2: MDHEN, SYDVKM. The ends were cut back, 0 bases at V and 4 bases at J, with 9 bases in the middle. DNA of the CDR3: TGTGCCAGCAGTTTATGGAGGGGGGGCACCGGGGAGCTGTTTTTT. It codes for CASSLWRGGTGELFF.

The J gene is TRBJ1-2, the V gene TRBV6-1; D ambiguous. The CDR3 runs 14 residues. Germline V lookup: CDR1 MNHNS, CDR2 SASEGT. The V end lost 1 base, the J end lost 7 bases, and 13 bases lay between the germline ends. This CDR3 reads CASSEDPFVGGYTF. The CDR3 region has the DNA TGTGCCAGCAGTGAAGACCCATTTGTGGGTGGCTACACCTTC.

The V and J genes are TRBV7-3 and TRBJ2-3; TRBD1 aligns across 9 bases. Germline V gene data show CDR1 as SGHTA and CDR2 as FQGTGA. The J segment lost 2 bases and the V segment lost 5 bases, leaving 5 bases of the junction unmatched. The CDR3 is 15 amino acids. The CDR3 bases are TGTGCCAGCAGCCCCGGGACAGGGACCACAGATACGCAGTATTTT. This codes for CASSPGTGTTDTQYF.

The chain carries TRBV18 and TRBJ2-2; 9 bases map to TRBD1. Losses at the gene ends were 6 bases for V and 6 bases for J; bases not matched to a gene: 8. This CDR3 region has 15 residues. In germline, CDR1 is KGHSH, CDR2 LQKENI. The CDR3 DNA follows: TGTGCCAGCTCGAAAGTTCGACAGGGGGCCGGGGAGCTGTTTTTT. Translated, it gives CASSKVRQGAGELFF. Drawing the rest from reference TRBV18 and TRBJ2-2, the complete variable domain is NAGVMQNPRHLVRRRGQEARLRCSPMKGHSHVYWYRQLPEEGLKFMVYLQKENIIDESGMPKERFSAEFPKEGPSILRIQQVVRGDSAAYFCASSKVRQGAGELFFGEGSRLTVL.

The V gene is TRBV25-1, the J gene TRBJ2-7; TRBD2 might be the D (6 bases). This CDR3 is 15 amino acids long. Germline CDR1 is MGHDK and CDR2 is SYGVNS. Trimming stripped 5 bases from V and 0 bases from J, with 14 bases between. In DNA form, the CDR3 reads TGTGCCAGCAGTCAGTACGGGGGAAGCTCCTACGAGCAGTACTTC. Its protein is CASSQYGGSSYEQYF.

V is TRBV28 and J is TRBJ2-4; D is uncertain. The CDR3 length is 14 residues. Trimming removed 4 bases at V and 0 bases at J, with 7 bases between. Per germline, CDR1 MDHEN and CDR2 SYDVKM. The CDR3 DNA reads as TGTGCCAGCAGTTCATCGGGAGCCAAAAACATTCAGTACTTC. Translation gives CASSSSGAKNIQYF.

The chain combines TRBV7-2 with TRBJ1-1; D ambiguous. The CDR3 contains 14 residues. Per the germline V gene, CDR1 is SGHTA and CDR2 is FQGNSA. Trimming cost V 3 bases and J 0 bases, with 8 bases left between them. In DNA, the CDR3 is TGTGCCAGCAGCTTGGGGTATATGAACACTGAAGCTTTCTTT. Encoded protein: CASSLGYMNTEAFF.

The genes are TRBV7-2 and TRBJ2-7, with a possible D match to TRBD2 (6 bases). Germline CDR1 is SGHTA and CDR2 is FQGNSA. There are 14 residues in the CDR3. The V end was cut by 7 bases, the J end by 2 bases, with 15 bases between. This CDR3 reads CASTLNSGPYEQYF. The CDR3 DNA reads TGTGCCAGCACCCTTAATAGCGGACCCTACGAGCAGTACTTC.

The J gene is TRBJ2-2, the V gene TRBV6-6; possible D gene TRBD1, 5 bases. From germline, CDR1 is MNHNY and CDR2 SVGAGI (reference sequence). V was pared by 6 bases and J by 5 bases, with 13 bases between. This CDR3 contains 14 residues. CDR3 region: CASRKGVTTGELFF. The CDR3 DNA reads TGTGCCAGCAGAAAAGGGGTTACGACCGGGGAGCTGTTTTTT.

As for this clone: The sample carries other DNA sequences with the same CDR3. The rearrangement links TRBV9 to TRBJ2-2; D gene uncertain. Germline CDR1 is SGDLS and CDR2 is YYNGEE. This CDR3 contains 15 residues. V gave up 2 bases and J gave up 3 bases, with 11 bases separating them. The DNA for the CDR3 is TGTGCCAGCAGCGTTGGGATCCTCGACACCGGGGAGCTGTTTTTT. Its protein product is CASSVGILDTGELFF.

This chain connects TRBV2 to TRBJ2-7; 13 bases line up with TRBD2. The CDR3 spans 17 residues. Germline CDR1 reads SNHLY; CDR2 reads FYNNEI. With V trimmed by 6 bases and J by 6 bases, 14 bases remained unmatched. The CDR3 spells CASSGRTRTSGRLEQYF. The CDR3, as DNA: TGTGCCAGCAGCGGACGGACTAGGACTAGCGGGAGACTCGAGCAGTACTTC.